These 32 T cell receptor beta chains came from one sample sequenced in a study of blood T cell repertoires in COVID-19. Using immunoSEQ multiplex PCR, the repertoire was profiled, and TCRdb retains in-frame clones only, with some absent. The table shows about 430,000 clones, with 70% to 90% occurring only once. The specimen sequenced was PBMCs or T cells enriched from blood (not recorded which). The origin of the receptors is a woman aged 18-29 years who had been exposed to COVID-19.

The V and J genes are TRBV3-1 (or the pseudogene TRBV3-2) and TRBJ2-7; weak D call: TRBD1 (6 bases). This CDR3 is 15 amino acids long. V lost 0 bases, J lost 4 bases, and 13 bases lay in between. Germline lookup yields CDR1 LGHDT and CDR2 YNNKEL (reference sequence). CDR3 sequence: CASSQEAGVGYEQYF. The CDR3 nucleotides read TGTGCCAGCAGCCAAGAGGCAGGGGTTGGGTACGAGCAGTACTTC.

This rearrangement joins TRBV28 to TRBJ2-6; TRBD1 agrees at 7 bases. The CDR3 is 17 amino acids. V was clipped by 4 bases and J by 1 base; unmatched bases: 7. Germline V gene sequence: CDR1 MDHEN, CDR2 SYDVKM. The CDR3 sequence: CASSSRGLNSGANVLTF. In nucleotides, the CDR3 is TGTGCCAGCAGTTCCAGGGGGTTAAATTCTGGGGCCAACGTCCTGACTTTC.

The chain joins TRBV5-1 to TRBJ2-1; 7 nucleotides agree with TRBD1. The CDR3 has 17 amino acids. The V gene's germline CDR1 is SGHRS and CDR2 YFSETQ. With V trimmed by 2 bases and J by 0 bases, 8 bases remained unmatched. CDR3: CASSLGQVYSSYNEQFF. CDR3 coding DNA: TGCGCCAGCAGCTTAGGACAGGTCTACAGCTCCTACAATGAGCAGTTCTTC.

The CDR3 reads CASSLIPGPNSPLHF. The CDR3 bases are TGCGCCAGCAGCTTGATTCCTGGGCCCAATTCACCCCTCCACTTT. The V and J genes are TRBV5-1 and TRBJ1-6; no definite D call. Trimming took off 1 base at V and 7 bases at J, with 12 bases between the two ends. CDR1 SGHRS and CDR2 YFSETQ come from the germline V gene. CDR3 length equals 15 residues.

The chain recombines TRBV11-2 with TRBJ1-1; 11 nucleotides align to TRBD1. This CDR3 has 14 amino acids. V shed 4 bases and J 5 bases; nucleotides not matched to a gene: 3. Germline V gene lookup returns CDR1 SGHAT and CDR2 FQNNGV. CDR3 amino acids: CASSSRDRGTEAFF. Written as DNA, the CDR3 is TGTGCCAGCAGCTCCCGGGACAGGGGGACTGAAGCTTTCTTT.

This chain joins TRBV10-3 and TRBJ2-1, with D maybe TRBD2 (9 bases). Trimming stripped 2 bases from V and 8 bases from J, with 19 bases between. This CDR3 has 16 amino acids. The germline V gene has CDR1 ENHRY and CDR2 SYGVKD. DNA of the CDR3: TGTGCCATCAGTGAGATGGCGGGAGGGACAGGTGATGAGCAGTTCTTC. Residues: CAISEMAGGTGDEQFF.

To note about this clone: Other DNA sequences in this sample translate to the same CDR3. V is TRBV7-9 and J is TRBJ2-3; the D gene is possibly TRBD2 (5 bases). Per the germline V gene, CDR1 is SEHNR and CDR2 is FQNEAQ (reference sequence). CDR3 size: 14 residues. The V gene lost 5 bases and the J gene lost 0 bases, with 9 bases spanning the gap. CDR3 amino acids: CASSPGLSTDTQYF. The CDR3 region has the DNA TGTGCCAGCAGCCCCGGACTTAGCACAGATACGCAGTATTTT.

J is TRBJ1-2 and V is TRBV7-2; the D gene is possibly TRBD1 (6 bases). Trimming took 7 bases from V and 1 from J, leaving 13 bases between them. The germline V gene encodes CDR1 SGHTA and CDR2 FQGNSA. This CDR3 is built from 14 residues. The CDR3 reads CASIQSRGNYGYTF. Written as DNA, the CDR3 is TGTGCCAGCATCCAAAGCAGGGGTAACTATGGCTACACCTTC. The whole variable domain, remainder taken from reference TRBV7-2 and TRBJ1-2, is GAGVSQSPSNKVTEKGKDVELRCDPISGHTALYWYRQSLGQGLEFLIYFQGNSAPDKSGLPSDRFSAERTGGSVSTLTIQRTQQEDSAVYLCASIQSRGNYGYTFGSGTRLTVV.

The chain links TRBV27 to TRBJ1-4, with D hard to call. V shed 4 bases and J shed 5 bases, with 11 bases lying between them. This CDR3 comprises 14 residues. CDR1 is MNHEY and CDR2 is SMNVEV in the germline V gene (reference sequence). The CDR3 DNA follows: TGTGCCAGCAGTTCAGGACTTTCAAATGAAAAACTGTTTTTT. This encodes CASSSGLSNEKLFF.

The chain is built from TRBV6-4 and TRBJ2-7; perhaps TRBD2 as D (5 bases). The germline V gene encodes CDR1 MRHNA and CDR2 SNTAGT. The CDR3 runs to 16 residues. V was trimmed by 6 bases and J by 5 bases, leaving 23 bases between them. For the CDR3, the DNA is TGTGCCAGCAGAGAGAAAAGACCTAGCCGATGTGACGAGCAGTACTTC. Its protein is CASREKRPSRCDEQYF.

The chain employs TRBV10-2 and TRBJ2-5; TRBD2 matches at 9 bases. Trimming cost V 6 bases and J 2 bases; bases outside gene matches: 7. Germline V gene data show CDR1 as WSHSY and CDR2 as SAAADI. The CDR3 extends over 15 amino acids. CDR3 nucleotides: TGCGCCAGCAGGGACGGGACTAGCTTACAAGAGACCCAGTACTTC. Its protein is CASRDGTSLQETQYF.

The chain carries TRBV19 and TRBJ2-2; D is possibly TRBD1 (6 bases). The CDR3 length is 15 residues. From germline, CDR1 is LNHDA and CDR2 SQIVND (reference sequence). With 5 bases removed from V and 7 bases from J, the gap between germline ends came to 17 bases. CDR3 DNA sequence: TGTGCCAGTAGTTTCAGGAACAGGGACGGCGGGGAGCTGTTTTTT. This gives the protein CASSFRNRDGGELFF.

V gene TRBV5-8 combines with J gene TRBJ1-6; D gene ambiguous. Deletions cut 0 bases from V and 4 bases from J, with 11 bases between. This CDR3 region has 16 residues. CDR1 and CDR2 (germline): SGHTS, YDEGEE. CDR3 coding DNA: TGTGCCAGCAGCTTGGCCTCGATTCAGTATAATTCACCCCTCCACTTT. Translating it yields CASSLASIQYNSPLHF. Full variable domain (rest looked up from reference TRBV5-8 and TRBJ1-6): EAGVTQSPTHLIKTRGQQATLRCSPISGHTSVYWYQQALGLGLQFLLWYDEGEERNRGNFPPRFSGRQFPNYSSELNVNALELEDSALYLCASSLASIQYNSPLHFGNGTRLTVT.

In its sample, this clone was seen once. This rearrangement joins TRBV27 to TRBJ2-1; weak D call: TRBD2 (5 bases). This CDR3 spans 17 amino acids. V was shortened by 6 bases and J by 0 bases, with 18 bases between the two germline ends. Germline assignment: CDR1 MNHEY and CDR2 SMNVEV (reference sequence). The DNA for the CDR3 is TGTGCCAGCAGAGTTGGAGGTGGGTTGCGCTCCTACAATGAGCAGTTCTTC. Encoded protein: CASRVGGGLRSYNEQFF.

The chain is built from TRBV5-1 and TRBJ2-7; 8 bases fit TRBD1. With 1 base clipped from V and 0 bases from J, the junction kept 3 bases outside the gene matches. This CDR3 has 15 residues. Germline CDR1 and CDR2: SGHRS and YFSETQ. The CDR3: CASSLIRGLSYEQYF. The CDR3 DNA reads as TGCGCCAGCAGCTTGATCAGGGGGCTCTCCTACGAGCAGTACTTC. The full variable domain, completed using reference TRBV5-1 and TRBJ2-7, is KAGVTQTPRYLIKTRGQQVTLSCSPISGHRSVSWYQQTPGQGLQFLFEYFSETQRNKGNFPGRFSGRQFSNSRSEMNVSTLELGDSALYLCASSLIRGLSYEQYFGPGTRLTVT.

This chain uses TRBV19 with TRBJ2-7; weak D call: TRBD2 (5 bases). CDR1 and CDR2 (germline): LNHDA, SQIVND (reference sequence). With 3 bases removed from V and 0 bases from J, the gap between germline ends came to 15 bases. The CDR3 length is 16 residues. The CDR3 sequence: CASSIGGAGVSYEQYF. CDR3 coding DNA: TGTGCCAGTAGTATTGGAGGTGCTGGGGTCTCCTACGAGCAGTACTTC.

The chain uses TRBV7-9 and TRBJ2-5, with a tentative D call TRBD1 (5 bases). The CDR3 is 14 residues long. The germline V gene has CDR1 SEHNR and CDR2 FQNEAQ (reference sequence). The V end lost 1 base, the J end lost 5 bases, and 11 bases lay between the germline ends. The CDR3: CASSLVRGWETQYF. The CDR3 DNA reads TGTGCCAGCAGCTTAGTAAGGGGCTGGGAGACCCAGTACTTC.

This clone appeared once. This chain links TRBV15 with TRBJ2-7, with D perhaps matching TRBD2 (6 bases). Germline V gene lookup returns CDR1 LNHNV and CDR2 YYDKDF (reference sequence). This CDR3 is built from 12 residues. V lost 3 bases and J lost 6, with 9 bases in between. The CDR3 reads CATSSYGGEQYF. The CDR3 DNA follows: TGTGCCACCAGCAGCTACGGGGGCGAGCAGTACTTC.

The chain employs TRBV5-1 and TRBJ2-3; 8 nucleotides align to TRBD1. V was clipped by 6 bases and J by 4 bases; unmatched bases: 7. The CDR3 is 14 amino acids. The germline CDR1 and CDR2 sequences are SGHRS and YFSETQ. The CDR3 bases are TGCGCCAGCAAAACAGGGGGAGGATCAGATACGCAGTATTTT. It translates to CASKTGGGSDTQYF.

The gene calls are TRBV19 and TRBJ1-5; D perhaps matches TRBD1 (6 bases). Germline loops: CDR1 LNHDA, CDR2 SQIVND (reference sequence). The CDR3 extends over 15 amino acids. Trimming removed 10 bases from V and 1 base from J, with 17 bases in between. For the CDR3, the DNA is TGTGCCACCGGGGGGCAGGTCGGGAGCAATCAGCCCCAGCATTTT. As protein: CATGGQVGSNQPQHF.

The CDR3 DNA sequence: TGTGCCAGCAGCTTTGTGCACCGGGACAGGGGGAGAGATACGCAGTATTTT. This sequence encodes CASSFVHRDRGRDTQYF. This chain links TRBV7-9 with TRBJ2-3, with TRBD1 matching 11 bases. The CDR3 is made up of 17 amino acids. With 3 bases clipped from V and 5 bases from J, the junction kept 10 bases outside the gene matches. The germline V gene encodes CDR1 SEHNR and CDR2 FQNEAQ (reference sequence).

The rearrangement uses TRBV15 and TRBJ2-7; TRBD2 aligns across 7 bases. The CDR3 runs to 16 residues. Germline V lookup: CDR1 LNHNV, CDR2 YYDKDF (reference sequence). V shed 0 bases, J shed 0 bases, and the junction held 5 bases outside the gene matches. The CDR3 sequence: CATSREVLASSYEQYF. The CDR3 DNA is TGTGCCACCAGCAGAGAAGTACTAGCGAGCTCCTACGAGCAGTACTTC.

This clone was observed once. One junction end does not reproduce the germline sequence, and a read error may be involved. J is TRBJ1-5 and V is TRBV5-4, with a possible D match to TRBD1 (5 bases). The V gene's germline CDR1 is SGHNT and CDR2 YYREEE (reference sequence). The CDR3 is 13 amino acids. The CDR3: CASSLAQGAQLSF. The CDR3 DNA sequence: TGTGCCAGCAGCTTGGCCCAGGGCGCCCAACTTTCCTTT.

CDR3 sequence reads: CASSVSGGQDTQYF. The DNA of the CDR3 is TGTGCCAGCAGTGTGAGCGGGGGGCAAGATACGCAGTATTTT. The genes are TRBV6-4 and TRBJ2-3; TRBD2 matches 9 bases. Trimming at V came to 4 bases and at J to 5 bases, leaving 4 bases not matched to a gene. The germline V gene has CDR1 MRHNA and CDR2 SNTAGT. The CDR3 has 14 residues.

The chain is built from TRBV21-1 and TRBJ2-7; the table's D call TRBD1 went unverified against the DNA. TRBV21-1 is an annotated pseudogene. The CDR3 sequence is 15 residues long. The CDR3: CASSNGRQVTHEQYF. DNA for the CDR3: TGTGCCAGCAGCAATGGTAGACAGGTAACCCACGAGCAGTACTTC.

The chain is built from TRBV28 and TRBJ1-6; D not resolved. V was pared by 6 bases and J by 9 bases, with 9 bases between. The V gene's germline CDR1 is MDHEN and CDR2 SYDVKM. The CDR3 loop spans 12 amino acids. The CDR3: CASSSLGSPLHF. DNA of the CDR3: TGTGCCAGCAGCTCACTTGGTTCACCCCTCCACTTT. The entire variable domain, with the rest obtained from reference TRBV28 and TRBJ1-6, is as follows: DVKVTQSSRYLVKRTGEKVFLECVQDMDHENMFWYRQDPGLGLRLIYFSYDVKMKEKGDIPEGYSVSREKKERFSLILESASTNQTSMYLCASSSLGSPLHFGNGTRLTVT.

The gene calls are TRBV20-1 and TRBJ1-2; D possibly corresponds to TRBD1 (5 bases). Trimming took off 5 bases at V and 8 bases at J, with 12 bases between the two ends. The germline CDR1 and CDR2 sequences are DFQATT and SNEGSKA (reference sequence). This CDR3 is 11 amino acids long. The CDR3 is CSAPDTDGYTF. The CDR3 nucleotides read TGCAGTGCTCCGGACACCGACGGCTACACCTTC.

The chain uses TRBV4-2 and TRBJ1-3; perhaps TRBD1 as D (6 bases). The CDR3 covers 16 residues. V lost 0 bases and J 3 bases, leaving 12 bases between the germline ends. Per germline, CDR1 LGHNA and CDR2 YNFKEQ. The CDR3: CASSQDQGSGGNTIYF. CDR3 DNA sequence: TGTGCCAGCAGCCAAGACCAGGGGTCGGGTGGAAACACCATATATTTT.

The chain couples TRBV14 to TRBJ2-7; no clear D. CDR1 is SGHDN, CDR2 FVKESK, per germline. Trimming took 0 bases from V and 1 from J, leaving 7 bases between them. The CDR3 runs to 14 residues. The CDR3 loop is CASSQERGSYEQYF. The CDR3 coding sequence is TGTGCCAGCAGCCAAGAACGAGGTTCCTACGAGCAGTACTTC.

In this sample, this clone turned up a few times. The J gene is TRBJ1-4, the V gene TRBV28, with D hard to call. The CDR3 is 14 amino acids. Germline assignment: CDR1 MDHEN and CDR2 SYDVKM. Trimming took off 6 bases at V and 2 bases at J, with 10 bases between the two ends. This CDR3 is CASRFAGTNEKLFF. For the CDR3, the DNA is TGTGCCAGCAGGTTCGCGGGGACTAATGAAAAACTGTTTTTT.

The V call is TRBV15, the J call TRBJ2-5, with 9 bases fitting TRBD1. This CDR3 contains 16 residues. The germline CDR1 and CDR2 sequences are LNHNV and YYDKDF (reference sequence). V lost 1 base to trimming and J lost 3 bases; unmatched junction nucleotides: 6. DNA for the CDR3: TGTGCCACCAGCAGAGCCCCGGGACAGGGTGAAGAGACCCAGTACTTC. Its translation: CATSRAPGQGEETQYF. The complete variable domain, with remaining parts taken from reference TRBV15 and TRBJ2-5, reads DAMVIQNPRYQVTQFGKPVTLSCSQTLNHNVMYWYQQKSSQAPKLLFHYYDKDFNNEADTPDNFQSRRPNTSFCFLDIRSPGLGDTAMYLCATSRAPGQGEETQYFGPGTRLLVL.

DNA of the CDR3: TGTGCCAGCAGCCAGGGCCGAGGAAACACCATATATTTT. Translated, it gives CASSQGRGNTIYF. The V and J genes are TRBV13 and TRBJ1-3; D is possibly TRBD1 (5 bases). The germline V gene encodes CDR1 PRHDT and CDR2 FYEKMQ (reference sequence). The CDR3 loop spans 13 amino acids. The germline V and J ends were trimmed by 5 bases and 4 bases, with 9 bases remaining between them.